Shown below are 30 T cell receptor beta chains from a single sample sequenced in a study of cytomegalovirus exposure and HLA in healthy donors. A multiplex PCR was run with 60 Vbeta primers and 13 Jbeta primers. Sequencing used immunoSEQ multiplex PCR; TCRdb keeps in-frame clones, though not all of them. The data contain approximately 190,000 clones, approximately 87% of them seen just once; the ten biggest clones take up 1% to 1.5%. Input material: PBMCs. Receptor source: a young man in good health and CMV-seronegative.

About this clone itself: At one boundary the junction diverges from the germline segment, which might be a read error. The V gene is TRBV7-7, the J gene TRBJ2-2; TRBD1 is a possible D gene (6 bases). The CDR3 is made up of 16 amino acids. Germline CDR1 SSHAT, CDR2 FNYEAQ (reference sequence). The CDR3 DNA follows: TGTGCTAGCAGCCCACTTGAAGGGGGGAACACCGGGGAGCTGTTTTTT. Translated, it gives CASSPLEGGNTGELFF.

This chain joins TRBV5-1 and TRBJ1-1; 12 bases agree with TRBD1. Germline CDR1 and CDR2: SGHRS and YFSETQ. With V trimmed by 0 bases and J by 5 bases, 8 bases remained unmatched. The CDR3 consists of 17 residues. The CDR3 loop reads CASSLGPPGQGATEAFF. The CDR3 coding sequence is TGCGCCAGCAGCTTGGGACCTCCGGGACAGGGGGCAACTGAAGCTTTCTTT.

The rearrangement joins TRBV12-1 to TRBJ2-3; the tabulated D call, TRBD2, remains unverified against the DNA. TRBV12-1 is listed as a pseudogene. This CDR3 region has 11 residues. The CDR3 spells CASSPPTRQYF. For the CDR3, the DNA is TGTGCCAGCAGCCCCCCGACTAGACAGTATTTT.

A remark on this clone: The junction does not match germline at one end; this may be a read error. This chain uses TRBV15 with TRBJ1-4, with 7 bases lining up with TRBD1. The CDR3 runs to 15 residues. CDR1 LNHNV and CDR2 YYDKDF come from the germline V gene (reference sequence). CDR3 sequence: CATSRDGTAKEKLFF. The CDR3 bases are TGTGCCACCAGCAGAGATGGGACAGCTAAGGAAAAACTGTTTTTT.

CDR3 sequence reads: CASSFGTLSYEQYF. The CDR3 region has the DNA TGTGCCAGCAGCTTCGGGACATTATCCTACGAGCAGTACTTC. The chain recombines TRBV7-9 with TRBJ2-7, with D maybe TRBD1 (6 bases). This CDR3 has 14 residues. Trimming pared 3 bases from V and 1 base from J, leaving 10 bases between. CDR1 is SEHNR, CDR2 FQNEAQ, per germline (reference sequence).

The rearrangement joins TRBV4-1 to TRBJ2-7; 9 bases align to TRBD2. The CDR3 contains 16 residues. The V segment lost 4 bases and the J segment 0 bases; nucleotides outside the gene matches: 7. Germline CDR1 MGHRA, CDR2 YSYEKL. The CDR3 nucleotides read TGCGCCAGCAGCCCTAGACTAGCGGATAGCTCCTACGAGCAGTACTTC. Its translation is CASSPRLADSSYEQYF.

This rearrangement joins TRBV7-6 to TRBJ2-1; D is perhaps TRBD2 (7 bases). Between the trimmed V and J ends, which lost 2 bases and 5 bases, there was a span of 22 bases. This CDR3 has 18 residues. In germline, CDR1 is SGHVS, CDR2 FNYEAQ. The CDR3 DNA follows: TGTGCCAGCAGCTTAAAGCGCCTAGGACTAGGGGGGGACAATGAGCAGTTCTTC. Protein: CASSLKRLGLGGDNEQFF.

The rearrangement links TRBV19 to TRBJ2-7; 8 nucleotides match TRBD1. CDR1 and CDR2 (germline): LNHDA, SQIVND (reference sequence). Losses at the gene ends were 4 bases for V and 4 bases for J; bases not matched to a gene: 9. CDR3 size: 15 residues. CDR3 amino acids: CASSNLQGAVYEQYF. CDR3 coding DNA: TGTGCCAGTAGTAACCTTCAGGGGGCGGTTTACGAGCAGTACTTC.

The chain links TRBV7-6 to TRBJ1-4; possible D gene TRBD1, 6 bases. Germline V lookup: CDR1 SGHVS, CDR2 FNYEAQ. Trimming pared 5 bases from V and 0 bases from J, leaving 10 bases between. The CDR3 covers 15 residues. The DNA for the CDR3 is TGTGCCAGCAGCATCAGGGGTGCAACTAATGAAAAACTGTTTTTT. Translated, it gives CASSIRGATNEKLFF. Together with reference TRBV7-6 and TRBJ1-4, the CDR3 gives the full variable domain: GAGVSQSPRYKVTKRGQDVALRCDPISGHVSLYWYRQALGQGPEFLTYFNYEAQQDKSGLPNDRFSAERPEGSISTLTIQRTEQRDSAMYRCASSIRGATNEKLFFGSGTQLSVL.

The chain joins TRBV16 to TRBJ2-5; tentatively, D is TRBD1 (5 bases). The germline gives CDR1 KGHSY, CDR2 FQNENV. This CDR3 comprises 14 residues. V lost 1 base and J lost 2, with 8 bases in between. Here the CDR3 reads CASSQYTGQETQYF. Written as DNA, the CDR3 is TGTGCCAGCAGCCAATATACAGGTCAAGAGACCCAGTACTTC. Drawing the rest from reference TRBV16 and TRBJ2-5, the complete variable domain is GEEVAQTPKHLVRGEGQKAKLYCAPIKGHSYVFWYQQVLKNEFKFLISFQNENVFDETGMPKERFSAKCLPNSPCSLEIQATKLEDSAVYFCASSQYTGQETQYFGPGTRLLVL.

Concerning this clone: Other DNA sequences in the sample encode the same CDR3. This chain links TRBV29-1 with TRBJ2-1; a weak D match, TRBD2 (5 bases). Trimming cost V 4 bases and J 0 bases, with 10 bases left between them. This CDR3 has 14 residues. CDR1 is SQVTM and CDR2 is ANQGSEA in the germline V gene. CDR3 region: CSVGSGSSYNEQFF. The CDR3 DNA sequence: TGCAGCGTTGGAAGCGGAAGCTCCTACAATGAGCAGTTCTTC.

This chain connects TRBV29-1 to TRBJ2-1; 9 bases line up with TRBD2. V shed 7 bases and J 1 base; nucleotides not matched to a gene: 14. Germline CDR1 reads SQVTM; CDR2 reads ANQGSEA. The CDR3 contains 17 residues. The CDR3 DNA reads TGCAGCGCCTTAGCGGGAGCCACCGACCCTTCCTACAATGAGCAGTTCTTC. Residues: CSALAGATDPSYNEQFF.

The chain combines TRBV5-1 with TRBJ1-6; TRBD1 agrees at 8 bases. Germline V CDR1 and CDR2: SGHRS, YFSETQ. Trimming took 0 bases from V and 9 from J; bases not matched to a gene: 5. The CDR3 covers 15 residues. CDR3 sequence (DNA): TGCGCCAGCAGCTTGGCCGGACAGGGATCTTCACCCCTCCACTTT. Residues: CASSLAGQGSSPLHF.

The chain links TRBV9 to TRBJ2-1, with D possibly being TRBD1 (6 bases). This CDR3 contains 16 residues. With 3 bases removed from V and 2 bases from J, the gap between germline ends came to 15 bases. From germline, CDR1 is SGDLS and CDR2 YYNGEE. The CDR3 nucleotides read TGTGCCAGCAGCGCCCACCGCACAGGGCCCTACAATGAGCAGTTCTTC. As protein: CASSAHRTGPYNEQFF.

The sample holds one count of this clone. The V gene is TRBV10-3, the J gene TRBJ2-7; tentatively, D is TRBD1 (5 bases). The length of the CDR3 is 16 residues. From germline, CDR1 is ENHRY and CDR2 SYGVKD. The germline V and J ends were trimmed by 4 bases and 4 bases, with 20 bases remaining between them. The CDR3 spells CAISGQHQGLSYEQYF. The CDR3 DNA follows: TGTGCCATCAGTGGGCAGCACCAGGGTCTTTCGTACGAGCAGTACTTC.

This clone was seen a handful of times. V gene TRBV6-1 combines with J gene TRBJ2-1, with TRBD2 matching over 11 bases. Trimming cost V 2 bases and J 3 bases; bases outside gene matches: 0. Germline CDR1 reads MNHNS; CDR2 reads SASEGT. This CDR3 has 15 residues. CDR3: CASSETSGGYNEQFF. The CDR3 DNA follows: TGTGCCAGCAGTGAAACTAGCGGGGGCTACAATGAGCAGTTCTTC.

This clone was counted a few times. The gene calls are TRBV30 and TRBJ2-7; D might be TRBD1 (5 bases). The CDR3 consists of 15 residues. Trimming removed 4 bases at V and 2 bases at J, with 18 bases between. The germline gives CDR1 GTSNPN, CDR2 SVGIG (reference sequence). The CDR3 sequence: CAWTRVGLRPYEQYF. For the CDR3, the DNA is TGTGCCTGGACCAGGGTGGGATTAAGGCCCTACGAGCAGTACTTC.

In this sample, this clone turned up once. CDR3 residues: CASRQGEASPLHF. CDR3 nucleotide sequence: TGTGCCAGCAGACAGGGGGAAGCTTCACCCCTCCACTTT. The gene calls are TRBV5-6 and TRBJ1-6; 8 bases match TRBD1. This CDR3 is 13 amino acids long. Germline trimming cut 5 bases from V and 9 bases from J; bases unmatched to any gene: 4. In germline, CDR1 is SGHDT, CDR2 YYEEEE.

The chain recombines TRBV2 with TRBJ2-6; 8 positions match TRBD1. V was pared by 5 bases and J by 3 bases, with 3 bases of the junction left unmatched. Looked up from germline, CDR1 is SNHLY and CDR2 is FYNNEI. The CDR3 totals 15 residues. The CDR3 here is CASSLTGVGANVLTF. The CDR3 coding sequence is TGTGCCAGCAGTCTGACAGGGGTTGGGGCCAACGTCCTGACTTTC. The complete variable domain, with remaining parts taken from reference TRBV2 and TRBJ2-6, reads EPEVTQTPSHQVTQMGQEVILRCVPISNHLYFYWYRQILGQKVEFLVSFYNNEISEKSEIFDDQFSVERPDGSNFTLKIRSTKLEDSAMYFCASSLTGVGANVLTFGAGSRLTVL.

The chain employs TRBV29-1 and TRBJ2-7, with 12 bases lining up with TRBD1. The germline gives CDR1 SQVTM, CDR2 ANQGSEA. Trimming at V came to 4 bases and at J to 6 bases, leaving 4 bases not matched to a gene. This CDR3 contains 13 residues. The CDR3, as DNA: TGCAGCGTTGTATGGGACAGGGGGCTCGAGCAGTACTTC. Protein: CSVVWDRGLEQYF.

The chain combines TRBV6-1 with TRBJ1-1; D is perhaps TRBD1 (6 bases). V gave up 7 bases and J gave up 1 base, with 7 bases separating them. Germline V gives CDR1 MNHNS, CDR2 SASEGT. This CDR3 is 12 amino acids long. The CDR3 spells CASNRANTEAFF. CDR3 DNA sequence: TGTGCCAGCAACAGGGCGAACACTGAAGCTTTCTTT.

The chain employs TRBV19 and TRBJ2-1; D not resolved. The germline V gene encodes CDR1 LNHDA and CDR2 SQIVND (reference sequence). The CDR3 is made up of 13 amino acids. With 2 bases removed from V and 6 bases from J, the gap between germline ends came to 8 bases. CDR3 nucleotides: TGTGCCAGTAGTATACTAGAAGGCAATGAGCAGTTCTTC. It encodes CASSILEGNEQFF. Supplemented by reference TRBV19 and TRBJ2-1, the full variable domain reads DGGITQSPKYLFRKEGQNVTLSCEQNLNHDAMYWYRQDPGQGLRLIYYSQIVNDFQKGDIAEGYSVSREKKESFPLTVTSAQKNPTAFYLCASSILEGNEQFFGPGTRLTVL.

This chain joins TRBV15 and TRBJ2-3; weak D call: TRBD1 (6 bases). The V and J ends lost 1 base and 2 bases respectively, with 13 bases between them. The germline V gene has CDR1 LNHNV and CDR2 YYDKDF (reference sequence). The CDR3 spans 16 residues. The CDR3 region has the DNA TGTGCCACCAGCAGAGCTCAAGGGGGATCCACAGATACGCAGTATTTT. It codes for CATSRAQGGSTDTQYF.

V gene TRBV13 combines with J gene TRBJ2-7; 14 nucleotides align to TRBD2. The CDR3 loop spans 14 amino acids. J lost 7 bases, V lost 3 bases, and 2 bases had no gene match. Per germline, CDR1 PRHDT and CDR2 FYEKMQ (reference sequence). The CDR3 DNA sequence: TGTGCCAGCAGCTTTGGACTAGCGGGGGGAGAGCAGTACTTC. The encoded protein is CASSFGLAGGEQYF. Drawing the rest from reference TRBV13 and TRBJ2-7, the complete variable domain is AAGVIQSPRHLIKEKRETATLKCYPIPRHDTVYWYQQGPGQDPQFLISFYEKMQSDKGSIPDRFSAQQFSDYHSELNMSSLELGDSALYFCASSFGLAGGEQYFGPGTRLTVT.

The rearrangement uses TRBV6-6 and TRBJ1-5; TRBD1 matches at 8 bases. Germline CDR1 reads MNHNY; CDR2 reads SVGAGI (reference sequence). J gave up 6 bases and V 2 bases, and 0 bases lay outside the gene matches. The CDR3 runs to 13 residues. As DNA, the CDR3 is TGTGCCAGCAGTTACCAGGGGGCTCAGCCCCAGCATTTT. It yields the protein CASSYQGAQPQHF.

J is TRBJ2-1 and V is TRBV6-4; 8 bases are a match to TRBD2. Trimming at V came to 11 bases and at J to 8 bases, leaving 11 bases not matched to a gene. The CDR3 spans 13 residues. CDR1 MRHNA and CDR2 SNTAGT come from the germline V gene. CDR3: CAPDREGGDEQFF. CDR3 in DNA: TGTGCCCCTGACCGGGAGGGGGGTGATGAGCAGTTCTTC.

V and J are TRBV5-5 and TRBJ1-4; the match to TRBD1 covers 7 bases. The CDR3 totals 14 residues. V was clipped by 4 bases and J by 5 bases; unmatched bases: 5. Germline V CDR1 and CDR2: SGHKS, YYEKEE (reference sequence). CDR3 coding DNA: TGTGCCAGCAGCCTGTTGGGACAGAATGAAAAACTGTTTTTT. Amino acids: CASSLLGQNEKLFF.

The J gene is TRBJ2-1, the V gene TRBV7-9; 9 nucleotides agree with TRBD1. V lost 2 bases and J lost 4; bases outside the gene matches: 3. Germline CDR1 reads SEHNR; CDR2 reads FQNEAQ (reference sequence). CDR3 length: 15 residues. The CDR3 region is CASSLRTGEYNEQFF. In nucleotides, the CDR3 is TGTGCCAGCAGCTTAAGGACAGGGGAATACAATGAGCAGTTCTTC.

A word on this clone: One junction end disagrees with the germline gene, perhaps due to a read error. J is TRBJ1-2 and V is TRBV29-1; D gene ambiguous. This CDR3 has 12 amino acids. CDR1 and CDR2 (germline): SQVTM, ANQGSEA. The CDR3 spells CSVEWVNYGYAF. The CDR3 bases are TGCAGCGTTGAGTGGGTTAACTATGGCTACGCCTTC.

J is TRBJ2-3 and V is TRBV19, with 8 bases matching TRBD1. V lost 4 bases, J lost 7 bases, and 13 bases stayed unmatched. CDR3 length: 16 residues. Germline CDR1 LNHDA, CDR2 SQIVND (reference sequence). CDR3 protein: CASSTLDRGGRHTQYF. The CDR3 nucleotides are TGTGCCAGTAGTACCCTCGACAGGGGTGGTAGGCATACGCAGTATTTT. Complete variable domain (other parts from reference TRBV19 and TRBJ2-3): DGGITQSPKYLFRKEGQNVTLSCEQNLNHDAMYWYRQDPGQGLRLIYYSQIVNDFQKGDIAEGYSVSREKKESFPLTVTSAQKNPTAFYLCASSTLDRGGRHTQYFGPGTRLTVL.